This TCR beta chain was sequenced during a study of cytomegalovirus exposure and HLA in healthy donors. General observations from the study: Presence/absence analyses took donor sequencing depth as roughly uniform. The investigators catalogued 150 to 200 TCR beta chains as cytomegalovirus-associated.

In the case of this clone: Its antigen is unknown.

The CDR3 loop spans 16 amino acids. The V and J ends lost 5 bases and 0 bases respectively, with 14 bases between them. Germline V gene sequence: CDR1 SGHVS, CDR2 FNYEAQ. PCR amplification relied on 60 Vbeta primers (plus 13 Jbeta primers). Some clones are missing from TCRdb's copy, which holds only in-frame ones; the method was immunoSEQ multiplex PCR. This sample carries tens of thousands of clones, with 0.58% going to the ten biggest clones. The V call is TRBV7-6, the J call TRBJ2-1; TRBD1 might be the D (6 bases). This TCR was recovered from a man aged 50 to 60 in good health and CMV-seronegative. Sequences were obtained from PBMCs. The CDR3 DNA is TGTGCCAGCAGCCGGCTGCAGGGGTCCTCCTACAATGAGCAGTTCTTC. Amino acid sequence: CASSRLQGSSYNEQFF. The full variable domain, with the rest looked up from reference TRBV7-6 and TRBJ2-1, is GAGVSQSPRYKVTKRGQDVALRCDPISGHVSLYWYRQALGQGPEFLTYFNYEAQQDKSGLPNDRFSAERPEGSISTLTIQRTEQRDSAMYRCASSRLQGSSYNEQFFGPGTRLTVL.